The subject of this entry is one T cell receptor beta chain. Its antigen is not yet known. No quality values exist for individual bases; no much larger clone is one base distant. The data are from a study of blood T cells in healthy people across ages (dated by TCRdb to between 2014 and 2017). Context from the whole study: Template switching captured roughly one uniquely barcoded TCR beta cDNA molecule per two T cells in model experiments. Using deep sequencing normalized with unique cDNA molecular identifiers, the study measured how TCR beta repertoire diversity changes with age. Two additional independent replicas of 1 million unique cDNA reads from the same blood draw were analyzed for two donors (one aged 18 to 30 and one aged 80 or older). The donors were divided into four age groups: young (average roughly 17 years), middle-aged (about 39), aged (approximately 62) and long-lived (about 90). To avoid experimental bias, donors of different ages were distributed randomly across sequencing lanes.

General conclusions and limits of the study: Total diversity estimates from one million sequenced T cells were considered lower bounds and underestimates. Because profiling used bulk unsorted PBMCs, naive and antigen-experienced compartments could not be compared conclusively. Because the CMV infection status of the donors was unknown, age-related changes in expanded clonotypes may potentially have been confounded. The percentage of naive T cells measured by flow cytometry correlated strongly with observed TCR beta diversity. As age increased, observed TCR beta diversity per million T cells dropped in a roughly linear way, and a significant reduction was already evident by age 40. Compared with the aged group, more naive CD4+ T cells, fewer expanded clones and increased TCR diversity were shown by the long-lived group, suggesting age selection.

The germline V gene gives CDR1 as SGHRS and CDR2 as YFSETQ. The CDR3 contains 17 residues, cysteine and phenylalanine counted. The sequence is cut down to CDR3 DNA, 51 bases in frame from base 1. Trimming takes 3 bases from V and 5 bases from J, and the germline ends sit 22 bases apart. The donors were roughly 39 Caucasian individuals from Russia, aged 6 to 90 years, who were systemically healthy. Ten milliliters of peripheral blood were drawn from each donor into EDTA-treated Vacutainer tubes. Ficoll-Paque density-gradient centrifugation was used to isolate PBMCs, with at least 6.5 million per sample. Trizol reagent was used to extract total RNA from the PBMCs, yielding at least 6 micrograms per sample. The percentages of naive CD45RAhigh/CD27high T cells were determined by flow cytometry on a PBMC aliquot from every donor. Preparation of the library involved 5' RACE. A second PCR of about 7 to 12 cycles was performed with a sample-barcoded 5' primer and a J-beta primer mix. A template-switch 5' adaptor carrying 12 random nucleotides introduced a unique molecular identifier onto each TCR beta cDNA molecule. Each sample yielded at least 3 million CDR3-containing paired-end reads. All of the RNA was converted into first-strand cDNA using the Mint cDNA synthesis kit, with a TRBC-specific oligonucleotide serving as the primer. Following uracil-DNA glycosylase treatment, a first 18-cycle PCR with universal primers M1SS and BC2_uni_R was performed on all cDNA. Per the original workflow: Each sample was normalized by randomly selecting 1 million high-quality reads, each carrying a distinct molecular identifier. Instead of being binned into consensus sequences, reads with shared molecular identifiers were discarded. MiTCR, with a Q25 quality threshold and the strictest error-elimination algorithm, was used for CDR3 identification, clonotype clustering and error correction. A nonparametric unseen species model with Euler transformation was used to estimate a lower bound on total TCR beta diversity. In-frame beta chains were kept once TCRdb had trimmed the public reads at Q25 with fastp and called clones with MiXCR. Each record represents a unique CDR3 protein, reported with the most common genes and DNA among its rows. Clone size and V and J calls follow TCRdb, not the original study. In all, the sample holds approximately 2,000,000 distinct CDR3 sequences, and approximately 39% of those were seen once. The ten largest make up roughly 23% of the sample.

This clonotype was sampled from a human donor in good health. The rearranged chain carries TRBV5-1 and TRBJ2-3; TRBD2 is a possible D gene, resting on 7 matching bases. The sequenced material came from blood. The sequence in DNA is TGCGCCAGCAGCTCGGACCCCCTAGGGGGGGACAAAGATACGCAGTATTTT. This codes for CASSSDPLGGDKDTQYF. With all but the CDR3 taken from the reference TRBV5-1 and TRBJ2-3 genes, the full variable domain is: KAGVTQTPRYLIKTRGQQVTLSCSPISGHRSVSWYQQTPGQGLQFLFEYFSETQRNKGNFPGRFSGRQFSNSRSEMNVSTLELGDSALYLCASSSDPLGGDKDTQYFGPGTRLTVL.